The clone carrying this TCR beta chain was seen many times. The same CDR3 can be traced to other DNA sequences in this sample. The CDR3 covers 14 residues. Per germline, CDR1 WSHSY and CDR2 SAAADI. V was pared by 3 bases and J by 5 bases, with 3 bases of the junction left unmatched. In the authors' methods: Amplification of reference gene primers was used by the study to estimate nucleated cell counts. Profiled with immunoSEQ multiplex PCR; TCRdb holds only in-frame clones, not every one. Clonal size and the V and J genes are those of that table, whereas D and trimming came from the DNA. The sample has about 250,000 clones; over 80% are singletons. The entry originates in a study of blood T cell repertoires in COVID-19. Study details: Whether acute or convalescent, the COVID-19 samples came from the United States, Italy and Spain. T cells, B-cell-depleted T cells, or PBMCs supplied cDNA or gDNA.

The sample consisted of peripheral blood. This chain joins TRBV10-2 and TRBJ1-5; TRBD1 matches 8 bases. This sequence originates from a human donor in a cohort sampled during active COVID-19. CDR3 protein: CASSESTGDQPQHF. The DNA of the CDR3 is TGCGCCAGCAGTGAATCGACAGGGGATCAGCCCCAGCATTTT.